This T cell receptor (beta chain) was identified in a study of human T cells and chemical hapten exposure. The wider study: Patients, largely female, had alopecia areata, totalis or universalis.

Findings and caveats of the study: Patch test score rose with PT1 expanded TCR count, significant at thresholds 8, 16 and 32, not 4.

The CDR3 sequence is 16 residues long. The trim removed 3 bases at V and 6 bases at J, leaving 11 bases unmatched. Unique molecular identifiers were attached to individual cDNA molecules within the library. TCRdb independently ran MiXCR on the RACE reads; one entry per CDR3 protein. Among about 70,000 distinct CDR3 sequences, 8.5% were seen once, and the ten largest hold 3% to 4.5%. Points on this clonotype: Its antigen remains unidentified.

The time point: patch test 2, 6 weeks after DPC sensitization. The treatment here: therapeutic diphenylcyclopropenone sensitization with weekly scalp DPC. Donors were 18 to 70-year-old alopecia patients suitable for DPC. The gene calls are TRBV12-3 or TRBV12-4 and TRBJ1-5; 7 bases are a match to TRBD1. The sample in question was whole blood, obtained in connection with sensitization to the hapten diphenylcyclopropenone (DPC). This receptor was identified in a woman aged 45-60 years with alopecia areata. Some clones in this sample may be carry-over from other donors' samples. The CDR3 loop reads CASSLDITGVAQPQHF. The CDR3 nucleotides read TGTGCCAGCAGTTTGGACATCACAGGGGTGGCTCAGCCCCAGCATTTT.